Listed below are T cell receptor beta chains from one sample, sequenced in a study of shared clonotypes between healthy human individuals. Data came from immunoSEQ multiplex PCR; TCRdb stores just in-frame clones and leaves some out. Of around 1.4 million clones listed, less than 99% are singletons. The sequenced material came from naive CD4+ T cells sorted from blood. The receptors were gathered from a man younger than 40 in good health. Both conserved end residues are part of each CDR3. A D gene is named only where the DNA matches it firmly.

d_gene: NA
j_gene: TRBJ1-1
v_gene: TRBV15
CDR3nt: TGTGCCACCAGCAGCAAACATAGGGGACCTGAAGCTTTCTTT
CDR3aa: CATSSKHRGPEAFF

d_gene: NA
j_gene: TRBJ2-1
v_gene: TRBV5-4
CDR3nt: TGTGCCAGCAGCGTTGGCGCGAGTAGCTCCTACAATGAGCAGTTCTTC
CDR3aa: CASSVGASSSYNEQFF

d_gene: TRBD1
j_gene: TRBJ2-5
v_gene: TRBV5-1
CDR3nt: TGCGCCAGCAGCTTGGAGGGACAGGGAGAGACCCAGTACTTC
CDR3aa: CASSLEGQGETQYF

d_gene: NA
j_gene: TRBJ1-5
v_gene: TRBV6-5
CDR3nt: TGTGCCAGCAGTTACTCGATAGACCCCGGGCAGCCCCAGCATTTT
CDR3aa: CASSYSIDPGQPQHF

d_gene: NA
j_gene: TRBJ2-2
v_gene: TRBV7-9
CDR3nt: TGTGCCAGCAACAATGTAGCGCCCGCGGGAAGGAACACCGGGGAGCTGTTTTTT
CDR3aa: CASNNVAPAGRNTGELFF

d_gene: NA
j_gene: TRBJ2-1
v_gene: TRBV13
CDR3nt: TGTGCCAGCAGCACCTCACCGAGGAATGAGCAGTTCTTC
CDR3aa: CASSTSPRNEQFF

d_gene: NA
j_gene: TRBJ2-1
v_gene: TRBV6-6
CDR3nt: TGTGCCAGCAGTCCTCTCTGGACCAAAAATGAGCAGTTCTTC
CDR3aa: CASSPLWTKNEQFF

d_gene: NA
j_gene: TRBJ2-1
v_gene: TRBV5-1
CDR3nt: TGCGCCAGCAGCTGGGGAGCCGGGGGCTCTTACGGAAATGAGCAGTTCTTC
CDR3aa: CASSWGAGGSYGNEQFF

d_gene: NA
j_gene: TRBJ2-2
v_gene: TRBV19
CDR3nt: TGTGCCAGTAGTGCCCTGGGGGTTGCGGCCGGGGAGCTGTTTTTT
CDR3aa: CASSALGVAAGELFF

d_gene: NA
j_gene: TRBJ1-5
v_gene: TRBV6-6
CDR3nt: TGTGCCAGCAGCGTCACAAGGTGGAATAGCAATCAGCCCCAGCATTTT
CDR3aa: CASSVTRWNSNQPQHF

d_gene: NA
j_gene: TRBJ2-7
v_gene: TRBV29-1
CDR3nt: TGCAGCGCGGTTGAGACACTCTACGAGCAGTACTTC
CDR3aa: CSAVETLYEQYF